This T cell receptor (beta chain) was profiled in a study of blood T cell dynamics during melanoma immunotherapy. The table came from immunoSEQ multiplex PCR; TCRdb's copy has only in-frame clones and leaves some out. The data show approximately 11,000 clones, approximately 87% seen once. Germline loops: CDR1 SGHRS, CDR2 YFSETQ. Trimming at V came to 4 bases and at J to 6 bases, leaving 6 bases not matched to a gene. CDR3 length equals 13 residues. The time point denotes: pre-treatment baseline. The receptor was isolated from a human donor with melanoma. V gene TRBV5-1 combines with J gene TRBJ2-7; 8 bases line up with TRBD1. Material: blood, obtained from a patient treated with checkpoint blockade. The CDR3 DNA sequence: TGCGCCAGCAGCGTGGACAGGGCGGGCGAGCAGTACGTC. It codes for CASSVDRAGEQYV.